This T cell receptor (beta chain) appears in the sequencing data of a study of PD-1 blockade in mismatch repair-deficient tumors. Using immunoSEQ multiplex PCR, the repertoire was profiled, and TCRdb retains in-frame clones only, with some absent. The sample has about 60,000 clones, approximately 88% seen once. The input for sequencing was peripheral blood, taken 52 weeks after starting pembrolizumab. The TCR was taken from an adult with mismatch repair-deficient cancer.

This CDR3 reads CASSQDRGGFTEAFF. The CDR3 DNA sequence: TGCGCCAGCAGCCAAGATCGAGGGGGCTTCACTGAAGCTTTCTTT. This sequence joins TRBV4-1 and TRBJ1-1; 7 bases agree with TRBD1. The CDR3 has 15 amino acids. Germline assignment: CDR1 MGHRA and CDR2 YSYEKL. V trimming: 0 bases; J trimming: 4 bases; junction bases outside the gene matches: 5.